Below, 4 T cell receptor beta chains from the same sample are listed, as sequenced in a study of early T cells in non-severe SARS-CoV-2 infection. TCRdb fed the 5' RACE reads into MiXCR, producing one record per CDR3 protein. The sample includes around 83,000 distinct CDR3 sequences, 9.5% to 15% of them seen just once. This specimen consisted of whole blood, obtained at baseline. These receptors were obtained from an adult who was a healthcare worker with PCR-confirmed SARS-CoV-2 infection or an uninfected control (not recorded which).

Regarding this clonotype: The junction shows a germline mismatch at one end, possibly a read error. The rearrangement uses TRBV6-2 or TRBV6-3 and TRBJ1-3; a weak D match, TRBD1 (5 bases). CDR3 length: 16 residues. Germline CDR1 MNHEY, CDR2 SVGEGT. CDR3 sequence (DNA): TGTGCCAGCAGTTACACTCGGGACGGGACTGGGAACACCATATATTTT. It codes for CASSYTRDGTGNTIYF.

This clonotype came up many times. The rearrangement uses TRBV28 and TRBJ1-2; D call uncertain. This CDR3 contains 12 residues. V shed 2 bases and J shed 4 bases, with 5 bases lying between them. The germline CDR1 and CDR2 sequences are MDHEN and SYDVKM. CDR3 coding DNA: TGTGCCAGCAGTTTAGGAGGCTATGGCTACACCTTC. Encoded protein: CASSLGGYGYTF.

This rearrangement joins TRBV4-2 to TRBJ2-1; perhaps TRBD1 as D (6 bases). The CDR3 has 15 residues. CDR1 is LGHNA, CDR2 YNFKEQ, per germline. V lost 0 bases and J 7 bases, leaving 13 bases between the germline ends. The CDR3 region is CASSQEFNRANEQFF. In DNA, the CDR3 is TGTGCCAGCAGCCAAGAATTTAACAGGGCAAATGAGCAGTTCTTC.

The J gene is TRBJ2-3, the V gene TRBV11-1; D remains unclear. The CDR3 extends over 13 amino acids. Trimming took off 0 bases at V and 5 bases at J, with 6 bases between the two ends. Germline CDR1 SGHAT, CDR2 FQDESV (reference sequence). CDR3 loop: CASSLALGDTQYF. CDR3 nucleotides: TGTGCCAGCAGCTTAGCTCTTGGAGATACGCAGTATTTT.